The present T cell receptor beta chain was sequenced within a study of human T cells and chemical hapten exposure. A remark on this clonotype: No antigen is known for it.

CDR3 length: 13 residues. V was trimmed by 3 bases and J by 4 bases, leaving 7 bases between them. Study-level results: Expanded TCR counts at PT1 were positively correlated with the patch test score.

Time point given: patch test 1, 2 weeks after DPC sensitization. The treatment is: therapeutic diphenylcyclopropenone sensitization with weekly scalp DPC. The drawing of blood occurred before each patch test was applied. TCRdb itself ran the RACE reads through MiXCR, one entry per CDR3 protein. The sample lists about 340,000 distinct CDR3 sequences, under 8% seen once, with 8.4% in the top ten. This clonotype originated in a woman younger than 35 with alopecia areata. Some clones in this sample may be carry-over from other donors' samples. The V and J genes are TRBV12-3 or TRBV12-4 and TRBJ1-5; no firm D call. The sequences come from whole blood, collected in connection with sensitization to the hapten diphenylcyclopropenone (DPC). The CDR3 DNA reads TGTGCCAGCAGTTTCCGCCTAAATCAGCCCCAGCATTTT. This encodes CASSFRLNQPQHF.